Listed below are T cell receptor beta chains from one sample, sequenced in a study of control samples from healthy donors and cancer patients. Profiled with immunoSEQ multiplex PCR; TCRdb holds only in-frame clones, not every one. Of around 100,000 clones in the sample, less than 90% were seen once. The sequencing input was blood. Receptor source: a woman aged 45-65 years in good health. Both conserved end residues are part of each CDR3. D genes are given only for firm matches. Expanded clones are given a class, and other clones once, few, many or no size at all.

d_call,j_call,v_call,clone_size,cdr3_aa,cdr3_nt
-,TRBJ1-1,TRBV19,-,CASSSAGRGVRVAFF,TGTGCCAGTAGTAGCGCAGGCAGGGGCGTTCGGGTTGCTTTCTTT
-,TRBJ2-2,TRBV18,once,CASSPPKTADTGELFF,TGTGCCAGCTCACCACCCAAGACAGCGGACACCGGGGAGCTGTTTTTT
-,TRBJ1-2,TRBV18,-,CASSLTAGQEIYGYTF,TGTGCCAGCTCACTGACGGCGGGGCAGGAGATCTATGGCTACACCTTC
TRBD1,TRBJ2-5,TRBV7-7,-,CASSLGGGFGETQYF,TGTGCCAGCAGCTTAGGAGGGGGCTTCGGAGAGACCCAGTACTTC
-,TRBJ1-5,TRBV2,few,CASSGDGLSNQPQHF,TGTGCCAGCAGCGGAGACGGTCTTAGCAATCAGCCCCAGCATTTT
-,TRBJ2-3,TRBV29-1,-,CSVEIVGTQYF,TGCAGCGTTGAAATTGTCGGTACGCAGTATTTT
TRBD1,TRBJ1-4,TRBV6-5,-,CASYDPGQAEKLFF,TGTGCCAGTTACGACCCGGGACAGGCTGAAAAACTGTTTTTT
-,TRBJ2-7,TRBV18,-,CASSSSGPPLAEQYF,TGTGCCAGCTCGTCCTCGGGGCCACCCCTTGCCGAGCAGTACTTC
-,TRBJ1-1,TRBV5-1,-,CASSAGGGRDTEAFF,TGCGCCAGCAGCGCCGGTGGGGGCAGGGACACTGAAGCTTTCTTT
-,TRBJ2-7,TRBV7-9,-,CASSRDLLLGQYF,TGTGCCAGCAGCCGGGACCTTCTTTTGGGGCAGTACTTC
-,TRBJ1-3,TRBV19,-,CASSRVESGNTIYF,TGTGCCAGTAGTAGGGTAGAGTCTGGAAACACCATATATTTT
TRBD1,TRBJ1-1,TRBV9,few,CASSLGQGFTEAFF,TGTGCCAGCAGCTTAGGACAGGGTTTCACTGAAGCTTTCTTT
TRBD1,TRBJ2-5,TRBV7-9,-,CASSLTGEETQYF,TGTGCCAGCAGCTTAACAGGGGAAGAGACCCAGTACTTC
-,TRBJ1-1,TRBV3-1/TRBV3-2,few,CASSQDPTEAFF,TGTGCCAGCAGCCAAGATCCTACTGAAGCTTTCTTT
-,TRBJ2-1,TRBV7-8,-,CASSSRTPRQGGFF,TGTGCCAGCAGCTCCAGAACTCCCCGCCAGGGTGGCTTCTTC
-,TRBJ1-1,TRBV19,-,CASSIKGQKRNTEAFF,TGTGCCAGTAGTATAAAAGGGCAGAAGAGAAACACTGAAGCTTTCTTT
-,TRBJ2-2,TRBV11-3,-,CASRRGQTNTGELFF,TGTGCCAGCAGGCGAGGACAGACGAACACCGGGGAGCTGTTTTTT
TRBD1,TRBJ2-3,TRBV5-1,-,CASSLLGGGDTQYF,TGCGCCAGCAGCTTGTTAGGGGGCGGGGATACGCAGTATTTT
-,TRBJ2-3,TRBV9,-,CASSAELGSTDTQYF,TGTGCCAGCAGCGCCGAGCTTGGATCCACAGATACGCAGTATTTT
-,TRBJ1-1,TRBV7-2,-,CASSLPVNTEAFF,TGTGCCAGCAGCTTACCAGTGAACACTGAAGCTTTCTTT
-,TRBJ1-2,TRBV7-9,few,CASSSASGTETNYGYTF,TGTGCCAGCAGCTCCGCCTCCGGGACGGAGACTAACTATGGCTACACCTTC
TRBD1,TRBJ2-2,TRBV7-9,once,CASSLGGTGAAGELFF,TGTGCCAGCAGCCTAGGAGGGACAGGGGCTGCCGGGGAGCTGTTTTTT
-,TRBJ1-1,TRBV18,-,CASSPRRGVVTEAFF,TGTGCCAGCTCACCGCGTCGTGGGGTGGTCACTGAAGCTTTCTTT
TRBD2,TRBJ2-5,TRBV11-2,-,CASSRGLAGGGETQYF,TGTGCCAGCAGCCGGGGACTAGCGGGAGGGGGGGAGACCCAGTACTTC
-,TRBJ1-2,TRBV30,-,CAWDPPQLYGYTF,TGTGCCTGGGACCCCCCTCAGCTCTATGGCTACACCTTC